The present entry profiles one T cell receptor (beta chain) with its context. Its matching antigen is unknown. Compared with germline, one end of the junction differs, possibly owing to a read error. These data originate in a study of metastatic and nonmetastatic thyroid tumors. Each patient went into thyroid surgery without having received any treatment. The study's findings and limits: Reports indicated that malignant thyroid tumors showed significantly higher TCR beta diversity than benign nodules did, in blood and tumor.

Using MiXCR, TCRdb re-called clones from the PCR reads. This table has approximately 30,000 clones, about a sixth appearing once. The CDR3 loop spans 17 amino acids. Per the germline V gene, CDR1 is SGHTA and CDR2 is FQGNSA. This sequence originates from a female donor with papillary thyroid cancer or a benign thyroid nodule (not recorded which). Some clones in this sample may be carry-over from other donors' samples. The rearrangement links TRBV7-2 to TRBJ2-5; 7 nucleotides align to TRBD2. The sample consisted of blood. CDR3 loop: CVSSLGRVGGNQETQYF. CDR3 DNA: TGTGTCAGCAGCTTAGGAAGGGTGGGGGGGAACCAAGAGACCCAGTACTTC.